One T cell receptor (beta chain) is described in this entry. Its antigen is as yet unknown. The data were taken from a study of T-cell memory formation after mild COVID-19. Points from the study as a whole: Pre-infection memory showed some responding clones, and this suggested that cross-reactive memory joined.

MiXCR was run by TCRdb on the 5' RACE reads, yielding one entry per CDR3 protein. Among about 560,000 distinct CDR3 sequences listed, less than 25% were seen once. The V end was cut by 0 bases, the J end by 0 bases, with 10 bases between. The CDR3 consists of 17 residues. In germline, CDR1 is SGHRS, CDR2 YFSETQ. Material for sequencing was PBMCs or a T cell subset sorted from them (not recorded which). The gene calls are TRBV5-1 and TRBJ2-6; D remains ambiguous. The sequence came from an adult woman who had mild COVID-19 (a few samples of this study predate the infection). Cell type and time point are not known. The CDR3 spells CASSLGNRDSGANVLTF. CDR3 sequence (DNA): TGCGCCAGCAGCTTGGGTAACAGAGACTCTGGGGCCAACGTCCTGACTTTC. Supplemented by reference TRBV5-1 and TRBJ2-6, the full variable domain reads KAGVTQTPRYLIKTRGQQVTLSCSPISGHRSVSWYQQTPGQGLQFLFEYFSETQRNKGNFPGRFSGRQFSNSRSEMNVSTLELGDSALYLCASSLGNRDSGANVLTFGAGSRLTVL.